This T cell receptor beta chain was obtained from a study of T cell responses to AZD1222 COVID-19 vaccine. Ten or more counts support this clone. CDR1 and CDR2 from the germline V gene are MRHNA and SNTAGT. Unmatched junction bases numbered 5, after V lost 3 bases and J lost 8 bases. This CDR3 has 15 residues. Only in-frame clones appear in the TCRdb table, and some are missing; sequencing was by immunoSEQ multiplex PCR. This sample has approximately 110,000 clones; roughly 90% occur once, and the top ten carry approximately 1.3%. The origin of this receptor is an adult in good health. J is TRBJ2-1 and V is TRBV6-4, with TRBD2 matching 12 bases. The source was peripheral blood, collected on day 0 of AZD1222 vaccination. CDR3 DNA sequence: TGTGCCAGCAGTGAAAGGCTAGCGGGGGGGTATGAGCAGTTCTTC. Translated, it gives CASSERLAGGYEQFF.